These 32 T cell receptor beta chains were all obtained from the same sample, sequenced in a study of post-analysis software for immune sequencing data. Study-level results: Patients used about 5 TRBV segments, including TRBV5-6, TRBV5-1 and TRBV20-1, more often than controls.

Antigens of these TCRs are unknown. Carried by the TCR beta cDNA libraries were unique molecular identifiers. TCRdb ran MiXCR on the PCR reads and lists one entry per CDR3 protein. Found here are 600,000 to 750,000 distinct CDR3 sequences, about 60% of them singletons; the top ten hold 11%. Sequencing input: blood. These receptors came from a girl aged 2 to 9 with multiple sclerosis.

This clonotype was picked up many times. The chain recombines TRBV29-1 with TRBJ2-4; 9 nucleotides agree with TRBD2. J was trimmed by 6 bases and V by 6 bases; bases with no gene match: 9. The CDR3 spans 14 residues. Germline loops: CDR1 SQVTM, CDR2 ANQGSEA. The CDR3 nucleotides are TGCAGCGTCAGTAGCGGGAGTAACCCAAACATTCAGTACTTC. This gives the protein CSVSSGSNPNIQYF.

J is TRBJ2-4 and V is TRBV12-3 or TRBV12-4; 9 positions match TRBD1. The CDR3 is 14 residues long. Unmatched junction bases numbered 7, after V lost 6 bases and J lost 7 bases. The CDR3 region has the DNA TGTGCCAGCAGATTGACAGGGGGTGCGAACATTCAGTACTTC. It codes for CASRLTGGANIQYF.

The chain is built from TRBV6-5 and TRBJ2-3, with a possible D match to TRBD2 (6 bases). The ends were cut back, 8 bases at V and 6 bases at J, with 12 bases in the middle. There are 12 residues in the CDR3. CDR1 is MNHEY, CDR2 SVGAGI, per germline. The CDR3 spells CASQGRGDTQYF. The CDR3 DNA sequence: TGTGCCAGCCAGGGTCGGGGGGATACGCAGTATTTT.

This clonotype appeared a few times. This chain links TRBV12-3 or TRBV12-4 with TRBJ1-1; weak D call: TRBD1 (6 bases). The CDR3 has 13 amino acids. Trimming left V 6 bases short and J 1 base short, with 9 bases between. The CDR3, as DNA: TGTGCCAGCAGGAAGGACAGGAACACTGAAGCTTTCTTT. Encoded protein: CASRKDRNTEAFF.

This rearrangement joins TRBV21-1 to TRBJ2-1. TRBV21-1 is annotated as a pseudogene. The CDR3 loop spans 15 amino acids. CDR3 sequence (DNA): TGTGCCAGCAGCAAGGGTAGGGACTCCTACAATGAGCAGTTCTTC. Amino acids: CASSKGRDSYNEQFF.

A few counts support this clonotype. The chain uses TRBV20-1 and TRBJ2-5; D call uncertain. This CDR3 has 13 amino acids. Trimming removed 3 bases at V and 4 bases at J, with 12 bases between. The germline CDR1 and CDR2 sequences are DFQATT and SNEGSKA (reference sequence). Here the CDR3 DNA reads TGCAGTGCTAGTACAACGGGTAGAGAGACCCAGTACTTC. This codes for CSASTTGRETQYF.

V and J are TRBV20-1 and TRBJ1-1, with D uncertain. With 1 base removed from V and 11 bases from J, the gap between germline ends came to 14 bases. The V gene's germline CDR1 is DFQATT and CDR2 SNEGSKA (reference sequence). The CDR3 is 12 amino acids. The CDR3 DNA follows: TGCAGTGCTAGAGTTAGGCGGCCTGGGGCTTTCTTT. Translation gives CSARVRRPGAFF.

The chain carries TRBV5-1 and TRBJ2-5; 11 nucleotides agree with TRBD2. Germline values: CDR1 SGHRS, CDR2 YFSETQ. V dropped 4 bases and J dropped 5; count of bases not matched to a gene: 13. The CDR3 contains 17 residues. This chain's CDR3 is CASSPAVAGGPRETQYF. CDR3 in DNA: TGCGCCAGCAGCCCCGCGGTAGCGGGAGGGCCCCGGGAGACCCAGTACTTC.

J is TRBJ2-5 and V is TRBV28, with TRBD1 matching 7 bases. The J call may be wrong; the DNA end is better matched by TRBJ2-7. Germline V gene sequence: CDR1 MDHEN, CDR2 SYDVKM. This CDR3 has 14 residues. CDR3 in amino acids: CASSLPPRGNEQYF. The DNA for the CDR3 is TGTGCCAGCAGTTTACCTCCCAGGGGGAACGAGCAGTACTTC.

The rearrangement joins TRBV6-1 to TRBJ1-2; the D is unclear. CDR1 is MNHNS, CDR2 SASEGT, per germline. This CDR3 is 14 amino acids long. V lost 3 bases and J 7 bases, leaving 15 bases between the germline ends. Here the CDR3 reads CASSELRVAVGYTF. The CDR3 nucleotides are TGTGCCAGCAGTGAGCTAAGGGTTGCGGTTGGCTACACCTTC.

The chain is built from TRBV7-6 and TRBJ2-2; 10 nucleotides align to TRBD2. Trimming at V came to 7 bases and at J to 5 bases, leaving 7 bases not matched to a gene. The CDR3 has 15 amino acids. Germline V lookup: CDR1 SGHVS, CDR2 FNYEAQ. The CDR3 reads CASKLAGEATGELFF. Written as DNA, the CDR3 is TGTGCCAGCAAGCTAGCGGGAGAGGCGACCGGGGAGCTGTTTTTT.

This sequence joins TRBV29-1 and TRBJ1-2; unclear D gene. Per germline, CDR1 SQVTM and CDR2 ANQGSEA. The length of the CDR3 is 11 residues. Here the CDR3 DNA reads TGCACCGCCCATGGCGGGTATGGCTACACCTTC. Amino acid sequence: CTAHGGYGYTF.

This clonotype has a handful of counts. The CDR3 loop is CASSPQDGAKNIQYF. The CDR3 nucleotides read TGTGCCAGCAGCCCCCAGGACGGAGCCAAAAACATTCAGTACTTC. The V and J genes are TRBV5-5 and TRBJ2-4, with D unclear. V was pared by 4 bases and J by 0 bases, with 11 bases between. The CDR3 is 15 amino acids. Germline V gene sequence: CDR1 SGHKS, CDR2 YYEKEE (reference sequence).

The V gene is TRBV6-1, the J gene TRBJ1-1, with no clear D. The germline gives CDR1 MNHNS, CDR2 SASEGT. The CDR3 extends over 14 amino acids. With 1 base removed from V and 5 bases from J, the gap between germline ends came to 11 bases. The CDR3: CASSEEGLSTEAFF. Here the CDR3 DNA reads TGTGCCAGCAGTGAAGAAGGACTTTCGACTGAAGCTTTCTTT.

This chain uses TRBV5-5 with TRBJ1-2; D unresolved. Germline V lookup: CDR1 SGHKS, CDR2 YYEKEE (reference sequence). This CDR3 has 15 residues. Trimming shortened V by 4 bases and J by 4 bases, and 17 bases separated the two germline ends. The CDR3 is CASSLRTVTFYGYTF. CDR3 nucleotides: TGTGCCAGCAGCCTCCGGACGGTTACTTTCTATGGCTACACCTTC.

The DNA for the CDR3 is TGTGCCAGCAGTGAAGCGCGGACAGAGGGTGGCTACACCTTC. Translated: CASSEARTEGGYTF. The chain has TRBV2 and TRBJ1-2, with D tentatively TRBD1 (6 bases). The CDR3 has 14 residues. Per the germline V gene, CDR1 is SNHLY and CDR2 is FYNNEI. V lost 0 bases and J lost 7, with 12 bases in between.

This clonotype has a single count. The V gene is TRBV18, the J gene TRBJ2-3; a possible D gene is TRBD2 (6 bases). V was clipped by 4 bases and J by 5 bases, with 19 bases between them. The V gene's germline CDR1 is KGHSH and CDR2 LQKENI. This CDR3 is 16 amino acids long. The CDR3 DNA is TGTGCCAGCTCACGAGGGACTTCGATAGGAGAAGATACGCAGTATTTT. Its protein is CASSRGTSIGEDTQYF.

The CDR3 coding sequence is TGTGCCAGCAGTTACAGGGGACAGGGGTATGGCTACACCTTC. Translation: CASSYRGQGYGYTF. The V and J genes are TRBV6-5 and TRBJ1-2; 10 nucleotides match TRBD1. The trim removed 2 bases at V and 5 bases at J, leaving 2 bases unmatched. The CDR3 loop spans 14 amino acids. Germline CDR1 reads MNHEY; CDR2 reads SVGAGI.

The genes are TRBV29-1 and TRBJ2-1; TRBD2 matches 9 bases. This CDR3 has 14 residues. V lost 4 bases to trimming and J lost 7 bases; unmatched junction nucleotides: 8. Germline V gene sequence: CDR1 SQVTM, CDR2 ANQGSEA. DNA for the CDR3: TGCAGCGTTGTGGCGGGAGGGCCGGGGAATGAGCAGTTCTTC. This encodes CSVVAGGPGNEQFF.

The V gene is TRBV5-1, the J gene TRBJ2-1; 9 nucleotides align to TRBD2. Trimming at V came to 0 bases and at J to 3 bases, leaving 7 bases not matched to a gene. Germline V gene sequence: CDR1 SGHRS, CDR2 YFSETQ. The CDR3 runs 17 residues. The CDR3 DNA reads as TGCGCCAGCAGCTTGGATCGGGCGGGGGGGGTCTACAATGAGCAGTTCTTC. It codes for CASSLDRAGGVYNEQFF.

This rearrangement joins TRBV29-1 to TRBJ2-3; 12 nucleotides align to TRBD2. Germline V gene sequence: CDR1 SQVTM, CDR2 ANQGSEA. The length of the CDR3 is 14 residues. Trimming cost V 4 bases and J 5 bases; bases outside gene matches: 4. The CDR3 DNA is TGCAGCGTTGCCCGACTAGCGGGAGAAGATACGCAGTATTTT. Protein: CSVARLAGEDTQYF.

This clonotype was observed a handful of times. V usage is TRBV9 and J usage is TRBJ2-3; D might be TRBD1 (6 bases). Trimming pared 4 bases from V and 4 bases from J, leaving 13 bases between. From germline, CDR1 is SGDLS and CDR2 YYNGEE. CDR3 size: 14 residues. The CDR3 is CASSPAGVSDTQYF. The CDR3 region has the DNA TGTGCCAGCAGCCCAGCAGGGGTTTCAGATACGCAGTATTTT. The full variable domain, in which reference TRBV9 and TRBJ2-3 provide the parts outside the CDR3, is DSGVTQTPKHLITATGQRVTLRCSPRSGDLSVYWYQQSLDQGLQFLIQYYNGEERAKGNILERFSAQQFPDLHSELNLSSLELGDSALYFCASSPAGVSDTQYFGPGTRLTVL.

This clonotype was recorded a few times. This rearrangement joins TRBV15 to TRBJ1-1; the D gene is possibly TRBD1 (5 bases). The CDR3 contains 16 residues. CDR1 is LNHNV, CDR2 YYDKDF, per germline (reference sequence). The V end was cut by 0 bases, the J end by 1 base, with 12 bases between. In DNA form, the CDR3 reads TGTGCCACCAGCAGAGAGAGCCGTGGGGGGAACACTGAAGCTTTCTTT. Protein: CATSRESRGGNTEAFF.

The table lists this clonotype with a few counts. V and J are TRBV10-3 and TRBJ1-2; D is uncertain. From germline, CDR1 is ENHRY and CDR2 SYGVKD. The CDR3 has 12 amino acids. V lost 7 bases, J lost 1 base, and 7 bases lay in between. The CDR3: CAITSGNYGYTF. CDR3 DNA sequence: TGTGCCATCACAAGCGGTAACTATGGCTACACCTTC.

The gene calls are TRBV6-5 and TRBJ1-2; TRBD1 might be the D (5 bases). This CDR3 region has 15 residues. CDR1 MNHEY and CDR2 SVGAGI come from the germline V gene. V gave up 7 bases and J gave up 0 bases, with 15 bases separating them. CDR3 region: CASNPRGTANYGYTF. As DNA, the CDR3 is TGTGCCAGCAACCCCCGGGGCACAGCTAACTATGGCTACACCTTC.

The chain recombines TRBV21-1 with TRBJ2-3; the table's D call of TRBD2 was not tested on the DNA. TRBV21-1 represents a pseudogene. This CDR3 has 18 residues. Here the CDR3 reads CASSKAPLLAGDPNTQYF. As DNA, the CDR3 is TGTGCCAGCAGCAAAGCTCCTCTACTAGCGGGGGATCCGAATACGCAGTATTTT.

This sequence joins TRBV10-3 and TRBJ2-3; D remains unclear. V gave up 4 bases and J gave up 4 bases, with 3 bases separating them. This CDR3 is built from 11 residues. Looked up from germline, CDR1 is ENHRY and CDR2 is SYGVKD. This CDR3 is CAISGADTQYF. The CDR3 DNA reads TGTGCCATCAGTGGCGCAGATACGCAGTATTTT.

This sequence joins TRBV5-1 and TRBJ2-3; 9 bases fit TRBD2. The germline CDR1 and CDR2 sequences are SGHRS and YFSETQ. V dropped 4 bases and J dropped 1; count of bases not matched to a gene: 7. The CDR3 extends over 16 amino acids. The CDR3 sequence: CASSLWTSARTDTQYF. Written as DNA, the CDR3 is TGCGCCAGCAGCCTCTGGACTAGCGCCCGCACAGATACGCAGTATTTT.

The sample holds one count of this clonotype. CDR3 residues: CASSQQPGTSGTYEQYF. In DNA, the CDR3 is TGCGCCAGCAGCCAACAACCCGGGACTAGCGGGACCTACGAGCAGTACTTC. V and J are TRBV4-1 and TRBJ2-7, with TRBD2 identical over 13 bases. The trim removed 2 bases at V and 2 bases at J, leaving 6 bases unmatched. The CDR3 consists of 17 residues. Germline values: CDR1 MGHRA, CDR2 YSYEKL.

This clonotype was detected only a few times. This CDR3 is CASSSFPITDTQYF. CDR3 nucleotide sequence: TGCGCCAGCAGCTCCTTTCCCATCACAGATACGCAGTATTTT. V usage is TRBV5-1 and J usage is TRBJ2-3; D gene uncertain. CDR3 length: 14 residues. V lost 3 bases and J lost 2, with 10 bases in between. The V gene's germline CDR1 is SGHRS and CDR2 YFSETQ.

The chain carries TRBV10-2 and TRBJ2-1, with a possible D match to TRBD1 (5 bases). Germline lookup yields CDR1 WSHSY and CDR2 SAAADI. There are 12 residues in the CDR3. The V gene lost 6 bases and the J gene lost 9 bases, with 12 bases spanning the gap. CDR3 sequence (DNA): TGCGCCAGCAGACCAGGGTCCGGTGAGCAGTTCTTC. Residues: CASRPGSGEQFF.

The chain employs TRBV10-2 and TRBJ1-2, with D uncertain. The CDR3 runs to 14 residues. V was trimmed by 0 bases and J by 4 bases, leaving 9 bases between them. Per germline, CDR1 WSHSY and CDR2 SAAADI. CDR3 bases: TGCGCCAGCAGTGAGTCGACGGGCCTCTATGGCTACACCTTC. Its protein is CASSESTGLYGYTF.